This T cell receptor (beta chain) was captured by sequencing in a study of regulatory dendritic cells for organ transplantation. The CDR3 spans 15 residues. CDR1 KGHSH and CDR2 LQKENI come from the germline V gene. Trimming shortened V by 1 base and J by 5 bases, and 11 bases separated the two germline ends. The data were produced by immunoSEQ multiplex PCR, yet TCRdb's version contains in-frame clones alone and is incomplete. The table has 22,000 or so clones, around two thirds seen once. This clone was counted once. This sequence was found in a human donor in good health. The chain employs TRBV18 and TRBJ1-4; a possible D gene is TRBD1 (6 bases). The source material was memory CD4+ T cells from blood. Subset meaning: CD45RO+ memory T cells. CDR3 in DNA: TGTGCCAGCTCACCACGTAAGGGGACAAATGAAAAACTGTTTTTT. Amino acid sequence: CASSPRKGTNEKLFF.